The clone carrying this T cell receptor (beta chain) was observed a few times. Its matching antigen is unknown. These data belong to a study of cytomegalovirus exposure and HLA in healthy donors. Study-wide points: The presence/absence work took it that sequencing depth was about the same across donors. Specificity for CMV antigens was confirmed in vitro for a few of the CMV-associated chains. When the data were analyzed later, several of the most significant clusters appeared to be linked to common viral pathogens. Compared with the roughly 700-donor mean, an Asian-associated ancestry cluster reportedly had fewer N-insertions, according to a later analysis.

With 60 Vbeta and 13 Jbeta primers, the PCR was carried out. Method: immunoSEQ multiplex PCR; TCRdb's copy keeps in-frame clones and lacks some. The sample records about 98,000 clones, around 72% being singletons. The germline CDR1 and CDR2 sequences are SGHVS and FQNEAQ. J lost 15 bases, V lost 5 bases, and 13 bases had no gene match. The CDR3 sequence is 13 residues long. Sequenced input: PBMCs. The receptor was derived from a male donor in good health and CMV-seronegative. The chain employs TRBV7-8 and TRBJ2-1; the match to TRBD1 covers 7 bases. This CDR3 is CASSPTMRGRTFF. The CDR3 nucleotides read TGTGCCAGCAGCCCCACAATGAGGGGGCGAACGTTCTTC.